This TCR beta chain was identified in a study of cytomegalovirus exposure and HLA in healthy donors. There are a few counts of this clone. V was cut by 4 bases and J by 2 bases, with 16 bases left in between. This CDR3 region has 16 residues. In germline, CDR1 is SGHRS, CDR2 YFSETQ. PCR primers comprised 60 Vbeta and 13 Jbeta primers. This table comes from immunoSEQ multiplex PCR, and its TCRdb copy is limited to in-frame clones, with some not included. The table includes about 130,000 clones, around three quarters detected once. This TCR was recovered from a young man in good health and CMV-seronegative. The chain has TRBV5-1 and TRBJ1-3; D is ambiguous. Sequenced input: PBMCs. DNA of the CDR3: TGCGCCAGCAGCCCGGCCCTCGGAGGAGCTGGAAACACCATATATTTT. It is translated as CASSPALGGAGNTIYF. Full variable domain (outside the CDR3, taken from reference TRBV5-1 and TRBJ1-3): KAGVTQTPRYLIKTRGQQVTLSCSPISGHRSVSWYQQTPGQGLQFLFEYFSETQRNKGNFPGRFSGRQFSNSRSEMNVSTLELGDSALYLCASSPALGGAGNTIYFGEGSWLTVV.